This T cell receptor beta chain was sequenced in a study of blood T cell repertoires in COVID-19. Study-wide background: PBMCs, B-cell-depleted T cells, or T cells were the source of the cDNA or gDNA that made up the material.

Authors' data handling: Amplifying reference gene primers gave estimates of nucleated cell counts. The method was immunoSEQ multiplex PCR; TCRdb's version includes in-frame clones alone and lacks a portion of them. That table supplies the V and J calls and clone size; D and trimming were determined from the DNA. The data hold around 150,000 clones, with around 88% observed a single time. CDR1 is LGHDT and CDR2 is YNNKEL in the germline V gene (reference sequence). V lost 4 bases and J 4 bases, leaving 4 bases between the germline ends. The CDR3 runs to 12 residues. Only a few counts were recorded for this clone.

This clonotype was sampled from a human donor in a cohort sampled during active COVID-19. The V call is TRBV3-1 (or the pseudogene TRBV3-2), the J call TRBJ2-2; D is ambiguous. The sample was peripheral blood. CDR3 DNA sequence: TGTGCCAGCAGCCTCGTCACCGGGGAGCTGTTTTTT. Its protein product is CASSLVTGELFF.